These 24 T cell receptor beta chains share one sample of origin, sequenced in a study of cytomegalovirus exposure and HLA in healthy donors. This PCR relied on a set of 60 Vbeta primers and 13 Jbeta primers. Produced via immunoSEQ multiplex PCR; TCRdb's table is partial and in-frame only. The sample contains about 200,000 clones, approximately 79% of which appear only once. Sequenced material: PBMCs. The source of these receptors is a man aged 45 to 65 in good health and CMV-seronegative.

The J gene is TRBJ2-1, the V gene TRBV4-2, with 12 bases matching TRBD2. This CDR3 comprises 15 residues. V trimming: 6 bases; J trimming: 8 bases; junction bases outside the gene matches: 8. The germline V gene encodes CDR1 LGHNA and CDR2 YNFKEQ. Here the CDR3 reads CASSPGTSGLYEQFF. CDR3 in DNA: TGTGCCAGCAGTCCCGGGACTAGCGGGCTCTATGAGCAGTTCTTC.

CDR3 in amino acids: CATYRRTPERQGANYGYTF. Written as DNA, the CDR3 is TGTGCCACCTATCGTAGGACTCCCGAACGACAGGGGGCGAACTATGGCTACACCTTC. The chain uses TRBV28 and TRBJ1-2, with 10 nucleotides matching TRBD1. This CDR3 has 19 amino acids. Germline assignment: CDR1 MDHEN and CDR2 SYDVKM. With 10 bases clipped from V and 2 bases from J, the junction kept 22 bases outside the gene matches.

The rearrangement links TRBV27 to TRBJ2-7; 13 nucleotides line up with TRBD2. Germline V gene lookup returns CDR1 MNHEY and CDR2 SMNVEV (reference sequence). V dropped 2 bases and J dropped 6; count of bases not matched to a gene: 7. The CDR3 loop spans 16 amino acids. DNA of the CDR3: TGTGCCAGCAGTTTAATGTATACTAGCGGGAGGGTCGAGCAGTACTTC. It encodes CASSLMYTSGRVEQYF.

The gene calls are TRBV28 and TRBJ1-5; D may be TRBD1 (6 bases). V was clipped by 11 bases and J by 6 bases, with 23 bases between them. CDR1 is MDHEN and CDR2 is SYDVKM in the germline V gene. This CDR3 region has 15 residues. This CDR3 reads CAANRGGQRGQPQHF. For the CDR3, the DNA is TGTGCCGCAAACCGGGGGGGCCAACGGGGTCAGCCCCAGCATTTT.

CDR3 DNA: TGTGCCAGCAGACCTAGCGGGAGGTTAACCGGGGAGCTGTTTTTT. The encoded protein is CASRPSGRLTGELFF. This rearrangement joins TRBV28 to TRBJ2-2; 11 bases fit TRBD2. The CDR3 extends over 15 amino acids. The J segment lost 5 bases and the V segment lost 6 bases, leaving 5 bases of the junction unmatched. Germline V lookup: CDR1 MDHEN, CDR2 SYDVKM.

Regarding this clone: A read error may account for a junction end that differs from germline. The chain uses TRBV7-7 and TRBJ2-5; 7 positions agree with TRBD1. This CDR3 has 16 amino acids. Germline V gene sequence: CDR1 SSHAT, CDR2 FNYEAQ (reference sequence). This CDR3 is CASSRRTGGPQETQYF. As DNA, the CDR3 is TGTGCTAGCAGCAGGCGGACAGGAGGACCTCAAGAGACCCAGTACTTC.

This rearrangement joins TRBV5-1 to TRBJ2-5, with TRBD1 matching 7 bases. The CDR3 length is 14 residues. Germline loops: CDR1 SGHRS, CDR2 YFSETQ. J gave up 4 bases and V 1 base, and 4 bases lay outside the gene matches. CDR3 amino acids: CASSLLGGGETQYF. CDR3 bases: TGCGCCAGCAGCTTGTTAGGGGGCGGAGAGACCCAGTACTTC.

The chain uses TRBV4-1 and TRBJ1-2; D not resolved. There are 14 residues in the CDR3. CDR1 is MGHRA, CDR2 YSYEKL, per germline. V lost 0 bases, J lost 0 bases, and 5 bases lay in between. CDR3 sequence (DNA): TGCGCCAGCAGCCAAGAAACATCTAACTATGGCTACACCTTC. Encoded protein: CASSQETSNYGYTF.

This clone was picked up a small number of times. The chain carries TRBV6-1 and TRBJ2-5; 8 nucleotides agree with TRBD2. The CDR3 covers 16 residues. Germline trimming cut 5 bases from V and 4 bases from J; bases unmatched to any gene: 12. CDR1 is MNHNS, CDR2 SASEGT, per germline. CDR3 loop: CASSKELAGIGETQYF. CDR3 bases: TGTGCCAGCAGTAAAGAGTTAGCGGGAATAGGAGAGACCCAGTACTTC.

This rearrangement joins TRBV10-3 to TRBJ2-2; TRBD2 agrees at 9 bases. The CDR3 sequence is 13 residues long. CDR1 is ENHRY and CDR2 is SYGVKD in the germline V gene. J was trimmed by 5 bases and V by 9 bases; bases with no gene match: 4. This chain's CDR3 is CAIGLAGTGELFF. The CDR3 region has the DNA TGTGCCATAGGGCTAGCGGGGACCGGGGAGCTGTTTTTT.

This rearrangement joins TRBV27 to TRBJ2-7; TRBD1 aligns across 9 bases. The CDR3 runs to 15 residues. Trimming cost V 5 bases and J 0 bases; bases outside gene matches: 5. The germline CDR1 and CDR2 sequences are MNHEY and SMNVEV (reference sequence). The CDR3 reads CASSVQGASSYEQYF. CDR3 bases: TGTGCCAGCAGTGTACAGGGGGCAAGCTCCTACGAGCAGTACTTC.

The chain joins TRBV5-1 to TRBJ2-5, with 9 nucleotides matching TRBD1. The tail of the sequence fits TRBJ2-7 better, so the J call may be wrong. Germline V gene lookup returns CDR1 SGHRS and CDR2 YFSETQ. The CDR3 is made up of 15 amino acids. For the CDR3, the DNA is TGCGCCAGCAGCGGACAGGGGACTAAAACCCACGAGCAGTACTTC. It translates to CASSGQGTKTHEQYF.

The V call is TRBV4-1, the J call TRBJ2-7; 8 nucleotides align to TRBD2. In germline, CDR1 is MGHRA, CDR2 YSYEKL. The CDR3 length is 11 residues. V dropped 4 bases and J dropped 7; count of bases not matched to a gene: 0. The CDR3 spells CASSRGGEQYF. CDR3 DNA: TGCGCCAGCAGCCGCGGGGGGGAGCAGTACTTC.

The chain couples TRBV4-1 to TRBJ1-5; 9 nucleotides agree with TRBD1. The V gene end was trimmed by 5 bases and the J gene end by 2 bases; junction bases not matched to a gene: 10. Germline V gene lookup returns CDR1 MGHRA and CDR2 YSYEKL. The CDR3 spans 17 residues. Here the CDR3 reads CASSSHDRGFGNQPQHF. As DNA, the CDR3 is TGCGCCAGCAGCTCCCACGACAGGGGGTTTGGCAATCAGCCCCAGCATTTT.

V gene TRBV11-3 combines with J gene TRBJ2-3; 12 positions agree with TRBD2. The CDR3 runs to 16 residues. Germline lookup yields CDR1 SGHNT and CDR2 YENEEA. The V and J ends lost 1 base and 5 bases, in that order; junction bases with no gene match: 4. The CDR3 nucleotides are TGTGCCAGCAGCTTAGGACTAGCGGGAGCGTTAGATACGCAGTATTTT. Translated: CASSLGLAGALDTQYF.

The CDR3 loop reads CASSLSLLAGVVYEQYF. CDR3 in DNA: TGTGCCAGCAGTTTATCCCTACTAGCGGGAGTGGTCTACGAGCAGTACTTC. The rearrangement joins TRBV28 to TRBJ2-7, with 11 bases identical to TRBD2. CDR3 length: 17 amino acids. J was trimmed by 3 bases and V by 1 base; bases with no gene match: 8. Germline V lookup: CDR1 MDHEN, CDR2 SYDVKM.

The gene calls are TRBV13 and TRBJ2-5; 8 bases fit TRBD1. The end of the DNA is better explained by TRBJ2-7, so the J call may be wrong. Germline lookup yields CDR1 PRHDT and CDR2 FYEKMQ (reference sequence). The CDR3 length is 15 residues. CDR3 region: CASSLRTGSVYEQYF. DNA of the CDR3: TGTGCCAGCAGCTTAAGGACAGGGAGTGTCTACGAGCAGTACTTC.

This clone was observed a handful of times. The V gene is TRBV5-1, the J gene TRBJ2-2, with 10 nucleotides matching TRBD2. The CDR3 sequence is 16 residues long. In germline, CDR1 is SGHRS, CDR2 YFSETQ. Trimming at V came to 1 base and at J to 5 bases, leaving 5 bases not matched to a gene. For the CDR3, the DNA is TGCGCCAGCAGCTTGCCTAGCGGGGGAGGGACCGGGGAGCTGTTTTTT. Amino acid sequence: CASSLPSGGGTGELFF.

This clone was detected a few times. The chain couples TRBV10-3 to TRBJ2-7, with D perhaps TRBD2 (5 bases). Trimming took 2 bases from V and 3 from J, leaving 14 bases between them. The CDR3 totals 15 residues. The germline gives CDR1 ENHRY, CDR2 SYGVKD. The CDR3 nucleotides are TGTGCCATCAGTGAGGGAAGTGGCGGGCGCTACGAGCAGTACTTC. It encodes CAISEGSGGRYEQYF.

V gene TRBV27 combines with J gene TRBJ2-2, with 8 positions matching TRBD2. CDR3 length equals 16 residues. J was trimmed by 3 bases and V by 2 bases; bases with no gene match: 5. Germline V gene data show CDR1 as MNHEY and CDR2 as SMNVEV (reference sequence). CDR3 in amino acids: CASSLQAGADTGELFF. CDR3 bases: TGTGCCAGCAGTTTACAAGCGGGAGCGGACACCGGGGAGCTGTTTTTT.

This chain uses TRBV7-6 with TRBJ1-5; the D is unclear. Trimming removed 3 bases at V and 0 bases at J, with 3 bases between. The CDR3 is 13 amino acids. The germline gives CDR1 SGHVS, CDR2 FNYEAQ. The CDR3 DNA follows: TGTGCCAGCAGCTTCAGTAGCAATCAGCCCCAGCATTTT. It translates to CASSFSSNQPQHF.

CDR3 protein: CASSFPQPTDEQYF. CDR3 sequence (DNA): TGTGCCAGCAGCTTTCCCCAGCCCACAGACGAGCAGTACTTC. The V and J genes are TRBV12-1 and TRBJ2-7; TRBD1, the D gene given by the table, was not confirmed from the DNA. TRBV12-1 is a known pseudogene. The CDR3 totals 14 residues.

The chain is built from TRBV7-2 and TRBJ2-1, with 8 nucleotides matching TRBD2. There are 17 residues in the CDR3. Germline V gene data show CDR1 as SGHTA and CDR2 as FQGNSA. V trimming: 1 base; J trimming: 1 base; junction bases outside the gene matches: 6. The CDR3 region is CASSLVRASGSYNEQFF. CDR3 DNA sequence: TGTGCCAGCAGCTTAGTTAGGGCTAGCGGGTCCTACAATGAGCAGTTCTTC.

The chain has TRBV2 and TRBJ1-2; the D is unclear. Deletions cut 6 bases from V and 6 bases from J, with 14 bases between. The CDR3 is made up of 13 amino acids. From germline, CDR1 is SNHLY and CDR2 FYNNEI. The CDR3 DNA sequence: TGTGCCAGCAGCGATTTCCAGGTCAATGGCTACACCTTC. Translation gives CASSDFQVNGYTF.